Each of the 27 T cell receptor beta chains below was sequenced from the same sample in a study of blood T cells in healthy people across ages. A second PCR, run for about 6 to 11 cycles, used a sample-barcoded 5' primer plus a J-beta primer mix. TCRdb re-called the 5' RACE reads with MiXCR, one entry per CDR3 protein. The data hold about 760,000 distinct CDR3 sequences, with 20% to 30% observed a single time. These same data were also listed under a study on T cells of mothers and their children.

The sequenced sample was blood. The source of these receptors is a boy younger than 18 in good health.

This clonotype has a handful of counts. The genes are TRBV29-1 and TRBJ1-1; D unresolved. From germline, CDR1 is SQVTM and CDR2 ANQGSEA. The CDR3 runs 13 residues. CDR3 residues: CRADRTANTEAFF. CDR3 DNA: TGCAGAGCGGACCGCACGGCAAACACTGAAGCTTTCTTT. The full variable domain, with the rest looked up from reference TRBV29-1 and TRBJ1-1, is SAVISQKPSRDICQRGTSLTIQCQVDSQVTMMFWYRQQPGQSLTLIATANQGSEATYESGFVIDKFPISRPNLTFSTLTVSNMSPEDSSIYLCRADRTANTEAFFGQGTRLTVV.

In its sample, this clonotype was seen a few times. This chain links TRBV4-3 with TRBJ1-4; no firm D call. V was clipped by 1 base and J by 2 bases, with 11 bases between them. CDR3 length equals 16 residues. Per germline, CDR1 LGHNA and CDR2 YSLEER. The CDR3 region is CASSQGVMGTNEKLFF. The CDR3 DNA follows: TGCGCCAGCAGCCAAGGGGTGATGGGGACTAATGAAAAACTGTTTTTT.

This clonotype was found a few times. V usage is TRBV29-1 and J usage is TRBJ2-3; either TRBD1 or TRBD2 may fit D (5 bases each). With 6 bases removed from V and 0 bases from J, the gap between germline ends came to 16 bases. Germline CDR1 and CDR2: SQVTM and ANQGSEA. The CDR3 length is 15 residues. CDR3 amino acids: CSVSGTGSSTDTQYF. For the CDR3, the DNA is TGCAGCGTATCCGGGACCGGGTCTAGCACAGATACGCAGTATTTT.

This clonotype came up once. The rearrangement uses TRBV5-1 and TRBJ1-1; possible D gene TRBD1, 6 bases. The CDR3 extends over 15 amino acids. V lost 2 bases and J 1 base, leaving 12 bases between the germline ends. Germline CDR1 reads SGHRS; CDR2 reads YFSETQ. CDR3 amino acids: CASSFKGDPNTEAFF. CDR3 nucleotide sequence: TGCGCCAGCAGCTTTAAGGGGGACCCGAACACTGAAGCTTTCTTT.

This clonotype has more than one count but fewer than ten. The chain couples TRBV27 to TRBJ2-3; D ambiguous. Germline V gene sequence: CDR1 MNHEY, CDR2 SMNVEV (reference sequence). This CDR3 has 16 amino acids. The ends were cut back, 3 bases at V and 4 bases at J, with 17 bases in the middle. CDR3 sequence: CASSLYGVNDADTQYF. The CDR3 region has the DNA TGTGCCAGCAGTTTGTATGGGGTAAATGATGCAGATACGCAGTATTTT.

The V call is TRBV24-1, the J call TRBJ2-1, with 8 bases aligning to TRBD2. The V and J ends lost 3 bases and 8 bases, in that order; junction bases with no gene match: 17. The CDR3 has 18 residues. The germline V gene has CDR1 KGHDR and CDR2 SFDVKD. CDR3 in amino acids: CATSDARIPGTSTHEQFF. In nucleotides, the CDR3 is TGTGCCACCAGTGATGCGCGTATACCCGGGACTAGTACGCATGAGCAGTTCTTC.

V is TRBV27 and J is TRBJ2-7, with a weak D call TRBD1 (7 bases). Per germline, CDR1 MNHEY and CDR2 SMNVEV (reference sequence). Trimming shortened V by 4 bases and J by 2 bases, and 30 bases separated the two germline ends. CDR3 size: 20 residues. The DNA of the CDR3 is TGTGCCAGCAGTTCGTTTATAGCGGTAGGGGGCAGGGGCCATGCCTACGAGCAGTACTTC. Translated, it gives CASSSFIAVGGRGHAYEQYF.

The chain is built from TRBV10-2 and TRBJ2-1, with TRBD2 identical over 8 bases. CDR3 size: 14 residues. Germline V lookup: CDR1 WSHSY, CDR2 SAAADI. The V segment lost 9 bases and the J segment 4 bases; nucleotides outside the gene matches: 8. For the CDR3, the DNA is TGCGCCAGTACGGGGGGGCAGATTTACAATGAGCAGTTCTTC. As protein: CASTGGQIYNEQFF.

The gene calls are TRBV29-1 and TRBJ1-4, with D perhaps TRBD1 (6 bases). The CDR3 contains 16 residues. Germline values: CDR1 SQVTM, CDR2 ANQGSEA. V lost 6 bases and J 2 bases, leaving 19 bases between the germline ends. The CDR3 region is CSVAVGSGVTNEKLFF. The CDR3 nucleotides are TGCAGCGTAGCCGTCGGTTCAGGGGTCACTAATGAAAAACTGTTTTTT. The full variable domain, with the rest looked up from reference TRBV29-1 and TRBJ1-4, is SAVISQKPSRDICQRGTSLTIQCQVDSQVTMMFWYRQQPGQSLTLIATANQGSEATYESGFVIDKFPISRPNLTFSTLTVSNMSPEDSSIYLCSVAVGSGVTNEKLFFGSGTQLSVL.

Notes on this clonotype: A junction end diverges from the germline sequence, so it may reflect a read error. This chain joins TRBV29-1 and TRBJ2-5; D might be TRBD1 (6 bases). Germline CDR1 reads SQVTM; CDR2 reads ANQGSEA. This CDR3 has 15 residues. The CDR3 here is CSVEDGGWGLETQYF. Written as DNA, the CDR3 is TGCAGCGTCGAAGATGGTGGGTGGGGGCTGGAGACCCAGTACTTC.

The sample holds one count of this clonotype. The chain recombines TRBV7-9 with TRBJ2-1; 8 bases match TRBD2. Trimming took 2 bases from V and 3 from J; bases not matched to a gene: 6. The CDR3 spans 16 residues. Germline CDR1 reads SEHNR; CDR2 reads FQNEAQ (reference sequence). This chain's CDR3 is CASSLLLAGLYNEQFF. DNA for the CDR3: TGTGCCAGCAGCTTACTCCTAGCGGGTCTCTACAATGAGCAGTTCTTC.

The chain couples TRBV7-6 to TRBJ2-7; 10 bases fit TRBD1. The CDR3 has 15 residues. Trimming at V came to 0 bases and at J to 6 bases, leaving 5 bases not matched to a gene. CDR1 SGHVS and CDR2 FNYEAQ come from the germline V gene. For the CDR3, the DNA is TGTGCCAGCAGCTTAGCTATGGACAGGGGGAGCGAGCAGTACTTC. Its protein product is CASSLAMDRGSEQYF.

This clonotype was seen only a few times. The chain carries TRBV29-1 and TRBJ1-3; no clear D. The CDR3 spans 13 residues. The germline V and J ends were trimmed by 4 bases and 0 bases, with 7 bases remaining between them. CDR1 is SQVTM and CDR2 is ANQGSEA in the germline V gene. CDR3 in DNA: TGCAGCGTTGCGACCAGCTCTGGAAACACCATATATTTT. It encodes CSVATSSGNTIYF.

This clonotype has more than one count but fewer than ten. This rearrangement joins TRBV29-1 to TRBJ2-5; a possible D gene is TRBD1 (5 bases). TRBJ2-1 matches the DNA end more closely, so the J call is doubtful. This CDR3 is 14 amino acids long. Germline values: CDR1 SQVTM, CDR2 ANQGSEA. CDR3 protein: CSVETPDRYNEQFF. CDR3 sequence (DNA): TGCAGCGTTGAGACACCTGACAGATACAATGAGCAGTTCTTC.

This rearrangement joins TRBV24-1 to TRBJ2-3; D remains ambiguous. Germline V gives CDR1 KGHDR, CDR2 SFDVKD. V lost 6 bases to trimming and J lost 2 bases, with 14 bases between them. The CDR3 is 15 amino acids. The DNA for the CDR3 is TGTGCCACCAGTTCGGTGGGAATCCTCACAGATACGCAGTATTTT. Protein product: CATSSVGILTDTQYF.

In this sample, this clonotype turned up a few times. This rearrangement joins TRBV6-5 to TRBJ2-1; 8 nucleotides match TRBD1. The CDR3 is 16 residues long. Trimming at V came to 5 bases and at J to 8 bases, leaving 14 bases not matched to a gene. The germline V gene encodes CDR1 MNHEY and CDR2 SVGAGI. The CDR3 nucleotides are TGTGCCAGCAGTAACCTAGACAGGGGTCAGAGCGATGAGCAGTTCTTC. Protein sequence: CASSNLDRGQSDEQFF.

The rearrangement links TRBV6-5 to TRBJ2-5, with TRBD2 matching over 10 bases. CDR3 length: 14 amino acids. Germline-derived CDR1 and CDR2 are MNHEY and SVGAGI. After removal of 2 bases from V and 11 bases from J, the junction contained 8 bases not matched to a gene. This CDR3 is CASSYLGLAEGQYF. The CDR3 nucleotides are TGTGCCAGCAGTTACCTTGGACTAGCGGAGGGGCAGTACTTC.

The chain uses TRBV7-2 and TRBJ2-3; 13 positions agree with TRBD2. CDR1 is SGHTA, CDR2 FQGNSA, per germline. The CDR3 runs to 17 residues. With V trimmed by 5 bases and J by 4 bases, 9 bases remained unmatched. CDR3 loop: CASSLFGLAGDSDTQYF. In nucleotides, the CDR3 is TGTGCCAGCAGCCTCTTCGGACTAGCGGGAGATTCAGATACGCAGTATTTT.

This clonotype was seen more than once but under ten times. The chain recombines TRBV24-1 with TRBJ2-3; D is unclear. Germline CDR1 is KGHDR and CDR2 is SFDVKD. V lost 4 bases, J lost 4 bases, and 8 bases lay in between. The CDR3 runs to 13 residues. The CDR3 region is CATSEQLADTQYF. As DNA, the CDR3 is TGTGCCACCAGTGAACAATTAGCAGATACGCAGTATTTT.

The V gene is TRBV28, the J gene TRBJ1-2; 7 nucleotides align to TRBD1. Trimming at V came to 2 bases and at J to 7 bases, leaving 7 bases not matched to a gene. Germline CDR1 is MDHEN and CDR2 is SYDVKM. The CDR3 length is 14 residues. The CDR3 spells CASSLRDRARGYTF. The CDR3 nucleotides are TGTGCCAGCAGTTTAAGAGACAGGGCGCGTGGCTACACCTTC.

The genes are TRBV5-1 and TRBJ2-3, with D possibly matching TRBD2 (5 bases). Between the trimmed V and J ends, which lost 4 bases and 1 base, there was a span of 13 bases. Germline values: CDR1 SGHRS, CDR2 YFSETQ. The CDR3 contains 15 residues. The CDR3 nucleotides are TGCGCCAGCAGCCCCAGAGATAGCGGCACAGATACGCAGTATTTT. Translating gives CASSPRDSGTDTQYF. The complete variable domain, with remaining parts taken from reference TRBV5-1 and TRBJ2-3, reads KAGVTQTPRYLIKTRGQQVTLSCSPISGHRSVSWYQQTPGQGLQFLFEYFSETQRNKGNFPGRFSGRQFSNSRSEMNVSTLELGDSALYLCASSPRDSGTDTQYFGPGTRLTVL.

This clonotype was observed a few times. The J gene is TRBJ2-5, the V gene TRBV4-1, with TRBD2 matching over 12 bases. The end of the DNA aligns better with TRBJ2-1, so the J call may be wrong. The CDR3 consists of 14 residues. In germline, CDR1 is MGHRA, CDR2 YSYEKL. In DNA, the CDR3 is TGCGCCAGCACCGGGACTAGCGGGCACAATGAGCAGTTCTTC. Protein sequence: CASTGTSGHNEQFF.

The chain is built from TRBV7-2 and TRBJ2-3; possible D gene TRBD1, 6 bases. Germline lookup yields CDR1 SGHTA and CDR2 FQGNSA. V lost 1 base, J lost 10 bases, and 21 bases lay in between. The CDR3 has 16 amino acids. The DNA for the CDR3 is TGTGCCAGCAGCTTAGTGGCCCTCCAGGGGCCCCATGCGCAGTATTTT. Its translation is CASSLVALQGPHAQYF.

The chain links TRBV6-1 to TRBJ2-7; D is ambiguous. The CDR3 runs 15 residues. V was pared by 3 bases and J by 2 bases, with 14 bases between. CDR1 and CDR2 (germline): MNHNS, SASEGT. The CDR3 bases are TGTGCCAGCAGTGATTTCAGGACCGCCGCCTACGAGCAGTACTTC. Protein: CASSDFRTAAYEQYF.

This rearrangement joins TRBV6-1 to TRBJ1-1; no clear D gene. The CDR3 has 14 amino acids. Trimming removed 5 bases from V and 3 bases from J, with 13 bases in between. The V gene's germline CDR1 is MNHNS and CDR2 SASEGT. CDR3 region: CASSLTLEDTEAFF. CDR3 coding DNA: TGTGCCAGCAGTCTCACTCTCGAGGACACTGAAGCTTTCTTT.

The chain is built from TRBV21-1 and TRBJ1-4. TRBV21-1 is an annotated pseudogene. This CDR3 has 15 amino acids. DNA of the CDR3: TGTGCCAGCAGCAAAGGGCAAGACCTCGGGGAAAAACTGTTTTTT. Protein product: CASSKGQDLGEKLFF.

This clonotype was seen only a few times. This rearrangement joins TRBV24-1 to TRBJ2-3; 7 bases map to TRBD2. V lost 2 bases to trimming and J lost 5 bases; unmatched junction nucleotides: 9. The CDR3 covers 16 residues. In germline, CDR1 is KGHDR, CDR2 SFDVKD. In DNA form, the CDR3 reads TGTGCCACCAGTGATTGGGAGGGAGGAAAGGGAGATACGCAGTATTTT. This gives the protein CATSDWEGGKGDTQYF.